The present TCR beta chain was sequenced within a study of CD8+ T cells in alopecia areata. Study-wide background: Severity in treated patients was scored by percentage of scalp area affected. Broader study findings: How baseline CD8+ expansion relates to response remains uncertain (there was one nonresponder).

After isolation, RNA underwent reverse transcription to generate cDNA as the sequencing template. Clones were read by immunoSEQ multiplex PCR, and TCRdb kept only the in-frame ones, dropping some. The sample consists of 180,000 or so clones, roughly 46% of them appearing once. The V gene lost 4 bases and the J gene lost 3 bases, with 8 bases spanning the gap. The germline V gene has CDR1 SGHRS and CDR2 YFSETQ. The CDR3 has 13 residues. Treatment noted: oral pan-JAK inhibitor, 5-10 mg twice daily. Comment on this clone: Its specificity is not known.

Sample: CD8+ T cells sorted from blood, taken around week 53, from a patient treated with tofacitinib. The V gene is TRBV5-1, the J gene TRBJ1-5, with D unresolved. The receptor comes from a human donor with alopecia areata. The CDR3 loop is CASSPKSNQPQHF. The CDR3 bases are TGCGCCAGCAGCCCTAAATCCAATCAGCCCCAGCATTTT.